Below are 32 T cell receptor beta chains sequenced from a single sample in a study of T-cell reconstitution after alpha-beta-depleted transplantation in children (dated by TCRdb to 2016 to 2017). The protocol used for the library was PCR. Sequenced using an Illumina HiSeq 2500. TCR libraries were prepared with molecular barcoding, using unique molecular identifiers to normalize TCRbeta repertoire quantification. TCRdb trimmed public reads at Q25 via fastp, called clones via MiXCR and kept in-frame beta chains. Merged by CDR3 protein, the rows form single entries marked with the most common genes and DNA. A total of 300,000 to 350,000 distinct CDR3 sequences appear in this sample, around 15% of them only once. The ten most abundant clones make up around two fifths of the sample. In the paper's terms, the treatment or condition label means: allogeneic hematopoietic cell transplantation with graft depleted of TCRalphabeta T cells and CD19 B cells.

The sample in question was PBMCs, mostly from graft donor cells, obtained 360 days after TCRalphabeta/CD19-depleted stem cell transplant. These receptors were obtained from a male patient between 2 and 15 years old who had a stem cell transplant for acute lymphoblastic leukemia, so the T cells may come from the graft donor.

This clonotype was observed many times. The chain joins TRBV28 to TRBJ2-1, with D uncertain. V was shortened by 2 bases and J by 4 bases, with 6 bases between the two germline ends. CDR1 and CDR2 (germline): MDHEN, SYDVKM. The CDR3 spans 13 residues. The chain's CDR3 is CASSLVDYNEQFF. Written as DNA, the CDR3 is TGTGCCAGCAGTTTAGTGGATTACAATGAGCAGTTCTTC.

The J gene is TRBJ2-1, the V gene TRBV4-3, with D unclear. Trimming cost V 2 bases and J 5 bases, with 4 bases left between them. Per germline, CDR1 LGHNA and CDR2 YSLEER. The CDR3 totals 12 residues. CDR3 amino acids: CASSQYNNEQFF. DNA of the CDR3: TGCGCCAGCAGCCAATACAACAATGAGCAGTTCTTC.

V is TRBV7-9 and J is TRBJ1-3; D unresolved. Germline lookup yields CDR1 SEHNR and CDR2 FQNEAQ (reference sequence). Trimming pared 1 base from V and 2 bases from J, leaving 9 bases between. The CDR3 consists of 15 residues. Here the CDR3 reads CASSLGWGAGNTIYF. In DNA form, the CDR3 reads TGTGCCAGCAGCTTAGGGTGGGGAGCTGGAAACACCATATATTTT.

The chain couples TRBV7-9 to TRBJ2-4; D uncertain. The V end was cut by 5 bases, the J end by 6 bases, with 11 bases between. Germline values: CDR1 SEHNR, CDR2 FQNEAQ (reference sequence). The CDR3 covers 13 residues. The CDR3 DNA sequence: TGTGCCAGCAGCCTGATCGAGTTAAACATTCAGTACTTC. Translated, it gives CASSLIELNIQYF.

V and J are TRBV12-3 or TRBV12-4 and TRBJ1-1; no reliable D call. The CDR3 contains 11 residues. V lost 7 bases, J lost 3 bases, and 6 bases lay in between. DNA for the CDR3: TGTGCCAGCATTACCTACACTGAAGCTTTCTTT. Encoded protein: CASITYTEAFF.

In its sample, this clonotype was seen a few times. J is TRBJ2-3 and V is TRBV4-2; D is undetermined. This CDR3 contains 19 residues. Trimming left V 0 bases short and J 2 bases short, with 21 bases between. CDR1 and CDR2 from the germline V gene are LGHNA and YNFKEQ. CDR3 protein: CASSQDLTLIPHLTDTQYF. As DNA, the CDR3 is TGTGCCAGCAGCCAAGATTTAACGCTTATTCCCCACCTCACAGATACGCAGTATTTT.

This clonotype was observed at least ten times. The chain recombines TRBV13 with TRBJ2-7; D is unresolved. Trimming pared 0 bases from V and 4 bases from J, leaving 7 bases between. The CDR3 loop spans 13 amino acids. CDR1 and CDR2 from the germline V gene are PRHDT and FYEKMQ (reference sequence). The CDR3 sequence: CASSLGRAYEQYF. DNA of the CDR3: TGTGCCAGCAGCTTAGGTAGAGCTTACGAGCAGTACTTC.

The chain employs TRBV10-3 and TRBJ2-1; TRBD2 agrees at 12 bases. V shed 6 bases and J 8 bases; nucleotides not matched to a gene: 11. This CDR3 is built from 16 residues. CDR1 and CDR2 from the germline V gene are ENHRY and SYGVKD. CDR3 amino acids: CAISAQLAGGYYEQFF. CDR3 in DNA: TGTGCCATCAGCGCCCAACTAGCGGGAGGTTACTATGAGCAGTTCTTC.

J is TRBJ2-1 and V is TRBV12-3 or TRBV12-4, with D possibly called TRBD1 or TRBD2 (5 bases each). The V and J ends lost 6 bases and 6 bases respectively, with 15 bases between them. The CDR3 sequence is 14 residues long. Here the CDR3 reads CASRATGTPNEQFF. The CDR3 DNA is TGTGCCAGCAGGGCAACCGGGACCCCCAATGAGCAGTTCTTC.

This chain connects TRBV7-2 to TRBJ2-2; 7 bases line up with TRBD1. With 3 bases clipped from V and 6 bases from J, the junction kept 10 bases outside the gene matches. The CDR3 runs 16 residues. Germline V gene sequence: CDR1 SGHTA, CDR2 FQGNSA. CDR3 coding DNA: TGTGCCAGCAGCTTCCCACAGGGGAGAGGTCCCGGGGAGCTGTTTTTT. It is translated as CASSFPQGRGPGELFF. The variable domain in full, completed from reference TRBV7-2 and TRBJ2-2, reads GAGVSQSPSNKVTEKGKDVELRCDPISGHTALYWYRQSLGQGLEFLIYFQGNSAPDKSGLPSDRFSAERTGGSVSTLTIQRTQQEDSAVYLCASSFPQGRGPGELFFGEGSRLTVL.

The CDR3 coding sequence is TGTGCCAGCAGTTTATCTAGCGGGAGAGGCGAGCAGTACTTC. Protein: CASSLSSGRGEQYF. The rearrangement joins TRBV28 to TRBJ2-7; 10 bases are shared with TRBD2. With V trimmed by 1 base and J by 6 bases, 3 bases remained unmatched. CDR1 and CDR2 (germline): MDHEN, SYDVKM. This CDR3 is 14 amino acids long.

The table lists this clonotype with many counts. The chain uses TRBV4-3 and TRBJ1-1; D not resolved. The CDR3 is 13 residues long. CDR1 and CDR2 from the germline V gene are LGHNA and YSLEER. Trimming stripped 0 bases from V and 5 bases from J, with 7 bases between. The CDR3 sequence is CASSQDRWTEAFF. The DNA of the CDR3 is TGCGCCAGCAGCCAAGATCGGTGGACTGAAGCTTTCTTT.

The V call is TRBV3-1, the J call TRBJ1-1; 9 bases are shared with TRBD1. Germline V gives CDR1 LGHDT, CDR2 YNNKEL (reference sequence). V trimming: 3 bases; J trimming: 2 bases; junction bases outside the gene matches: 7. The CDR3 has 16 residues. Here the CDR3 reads CASSHILGQGNTEAFF. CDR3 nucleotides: TGTGCCAGCAGCCATATCCTGGGACAGGGAAACACTGAAGCTTTCTTT.

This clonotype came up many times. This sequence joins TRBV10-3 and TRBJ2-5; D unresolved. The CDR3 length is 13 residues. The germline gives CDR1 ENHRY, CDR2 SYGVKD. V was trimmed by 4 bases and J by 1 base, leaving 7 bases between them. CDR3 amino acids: CAISVAAQETQYF. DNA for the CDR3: TGTGCCATCAGTGTAGCAGCCCAAGAGACCCAGTACTTC.

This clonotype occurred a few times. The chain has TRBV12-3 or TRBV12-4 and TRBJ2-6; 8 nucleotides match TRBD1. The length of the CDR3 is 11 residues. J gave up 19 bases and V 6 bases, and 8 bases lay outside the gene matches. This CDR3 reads CASSRRGQVTF. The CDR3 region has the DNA TGTGCCAGCAGCCGGAGGGGACAGGTAACTTTC.

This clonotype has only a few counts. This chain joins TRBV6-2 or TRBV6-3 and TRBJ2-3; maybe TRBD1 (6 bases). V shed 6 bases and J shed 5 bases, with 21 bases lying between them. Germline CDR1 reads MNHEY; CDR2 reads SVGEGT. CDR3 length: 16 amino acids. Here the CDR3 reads CASSSLPGQGRDTQYF. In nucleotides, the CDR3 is TGTGCCAGCAGCTCCTTACCGGGACAAGGGCGAGATACGCAGTATTTT.

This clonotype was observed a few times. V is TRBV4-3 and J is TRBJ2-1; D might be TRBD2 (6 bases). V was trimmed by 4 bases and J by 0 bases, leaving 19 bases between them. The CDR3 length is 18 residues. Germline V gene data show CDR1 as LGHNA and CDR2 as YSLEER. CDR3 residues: CASSPTSRLLGSYNEQFF. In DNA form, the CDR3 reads TGCGCCAGCAGCCCAACTAGCCGATTGTTGGGCTCCTACAATGAGCAGTTCTTC.

CDR3 loop: CASSSAPVHEQYF. The DNA of the CDR3 is TGTGCCAGCAGTTCGGCACCAGTACACGAGCAGTACTTC. V and J are TRBV6-2 or TRBV6-3 and TRBJ2-7; D is uncertain. This CDR3 is 13 amino acids long. The V end lost 4 bases, the J end lost 5 bases, and 12 bases lay between the germline ends. CDR1 is MNHEY, CDR2 SVGEGT, per germline.

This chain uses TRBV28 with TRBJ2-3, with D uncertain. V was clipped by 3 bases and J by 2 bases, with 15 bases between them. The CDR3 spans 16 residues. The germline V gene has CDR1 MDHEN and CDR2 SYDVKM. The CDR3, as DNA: TGTGCCAGCAGTTTGGTCAGTCCTCCACACACAGATACGCAGTATTTT. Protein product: CASSLVSPPHTDTQYF.

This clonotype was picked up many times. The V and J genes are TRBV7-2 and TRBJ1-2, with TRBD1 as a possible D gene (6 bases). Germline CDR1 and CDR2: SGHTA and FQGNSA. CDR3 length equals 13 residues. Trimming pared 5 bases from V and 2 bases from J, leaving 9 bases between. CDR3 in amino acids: CASSPDRNYGYTF. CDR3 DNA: TGTGCCAGCAGCCCCGACAGGAACTATGGCTACACCTTC. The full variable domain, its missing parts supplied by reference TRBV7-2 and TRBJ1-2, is GAGVSQSPSNKVTEKGKDVELRCDPISGHTALYWYRQSLGQGLEFLIYFQGNSAPDKSGLPSDRFSAERTGGSVSTLTIQRTQQEDSAVYLCASSPDRNYGYTFGSGTRLTVV.

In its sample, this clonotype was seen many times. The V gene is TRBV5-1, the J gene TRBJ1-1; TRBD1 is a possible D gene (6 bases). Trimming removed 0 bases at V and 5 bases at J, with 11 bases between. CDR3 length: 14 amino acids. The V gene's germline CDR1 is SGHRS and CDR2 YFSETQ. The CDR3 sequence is CASSLAGGGTEAFF. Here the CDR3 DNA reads TGCGCCAGCAGCTTGGCCGGGGGCGGAACTGAAGCTTTCTTT.

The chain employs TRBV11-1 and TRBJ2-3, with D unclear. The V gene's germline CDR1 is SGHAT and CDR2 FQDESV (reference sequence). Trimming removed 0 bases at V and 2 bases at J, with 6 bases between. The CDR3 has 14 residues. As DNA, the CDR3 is TGTGCCAGCAGCTTAGCCCGGAACACAGATACGCAGTATTTT. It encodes CASSLARNTDTQYF.

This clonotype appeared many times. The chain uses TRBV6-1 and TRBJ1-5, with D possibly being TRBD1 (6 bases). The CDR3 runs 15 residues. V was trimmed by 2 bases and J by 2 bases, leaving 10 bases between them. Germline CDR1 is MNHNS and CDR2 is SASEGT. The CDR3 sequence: CASSETGGRNQPQHF. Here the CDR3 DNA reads TGTGCCAGCAGTGAAACGGGGGGCCGCAATCAGCCCCAGCATTTT.

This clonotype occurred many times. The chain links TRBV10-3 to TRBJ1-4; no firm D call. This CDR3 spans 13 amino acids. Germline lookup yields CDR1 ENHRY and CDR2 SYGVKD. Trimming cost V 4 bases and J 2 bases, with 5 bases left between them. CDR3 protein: CAISGGTNEKLFF. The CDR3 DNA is TGTGCCATCAGTGGAGGGACTAATGAAAAACTGTTTTTT.

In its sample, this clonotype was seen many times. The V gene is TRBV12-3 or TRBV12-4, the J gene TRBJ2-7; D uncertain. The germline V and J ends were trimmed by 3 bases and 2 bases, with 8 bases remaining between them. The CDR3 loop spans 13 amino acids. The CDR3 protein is CASSFGRAYEQYF. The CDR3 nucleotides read TGTGCCAGCAGTTTTGGCAGAGCCTACGAGCAGTACTTC.

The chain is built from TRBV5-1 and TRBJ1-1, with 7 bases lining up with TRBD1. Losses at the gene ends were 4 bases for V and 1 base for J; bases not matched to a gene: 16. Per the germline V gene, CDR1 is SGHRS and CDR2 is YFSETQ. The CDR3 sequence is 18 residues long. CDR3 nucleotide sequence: TGCGCCAGCAGCGGTGGGGGGTCCCCCGGGACAGCGAACACTGAAGCTTTCTTT. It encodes CASSGGGSPGTANTEAFF.

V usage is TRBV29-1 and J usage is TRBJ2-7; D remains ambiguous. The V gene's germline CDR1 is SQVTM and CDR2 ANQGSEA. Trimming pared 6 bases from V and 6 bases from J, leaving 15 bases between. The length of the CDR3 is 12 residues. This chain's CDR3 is CSVTGWKGEQYF. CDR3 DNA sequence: TGCAGCGTAACGGGCTGGAAGGGCGAGCAGTACTTC.

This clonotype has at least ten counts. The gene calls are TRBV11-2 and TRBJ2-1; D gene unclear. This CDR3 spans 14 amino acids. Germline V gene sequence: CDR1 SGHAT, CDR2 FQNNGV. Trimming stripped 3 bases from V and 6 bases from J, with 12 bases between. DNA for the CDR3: TGTGCCAGCAGCTTTGTGGGTGAAGGCAATGAGCAGTTCTTC. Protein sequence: CASSFVGEGNEQFF.

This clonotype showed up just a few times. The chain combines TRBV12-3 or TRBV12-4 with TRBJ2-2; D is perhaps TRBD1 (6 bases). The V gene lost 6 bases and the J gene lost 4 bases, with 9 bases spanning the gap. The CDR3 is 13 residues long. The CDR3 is CASRNRVTGELFF. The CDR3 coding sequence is TGTGCCAGCAGGAACAGGGTCACCGGGGAGCTGTTTTTT.

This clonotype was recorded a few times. CDR3 in amino acids: CSAAGRGTEAFF. The CDR3 region has the DNA TGCAGCGCCGCGGGTCGAGGGACTGAAGCTTTCTTT. The chain links TRBV29-1 to TRBJ1-1; D unresolved. The V end lost 7 bases, the J end lost 5 bases, and 14 bases lay between the germline ends. Germline loops: CDR1 SQVTM, CDR2 ANQGSEA. The CDR3 covers 12 residues.

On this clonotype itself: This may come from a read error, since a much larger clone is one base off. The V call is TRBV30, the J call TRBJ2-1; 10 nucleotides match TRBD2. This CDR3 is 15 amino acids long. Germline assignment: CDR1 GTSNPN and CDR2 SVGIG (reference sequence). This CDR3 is CAWRSSGSSYIEQFF. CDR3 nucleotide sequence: TGTGCCTGGAGGTCTAGCGGGAGCTCCTACATTGAGCAGTTCTTC.

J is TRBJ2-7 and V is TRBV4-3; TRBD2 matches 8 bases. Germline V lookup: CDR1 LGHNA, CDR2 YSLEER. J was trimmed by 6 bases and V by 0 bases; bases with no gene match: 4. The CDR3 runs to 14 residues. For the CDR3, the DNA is TGCGCCAGCAGCCAAGACTGGCTAGCGGGCGAGCAGTACTTC. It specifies CASSQDWLAGEQYF.